These 27 T cell receptor beta chains were sequenced from one sample in a study of blood T cell repertoires in COVID-19. Produced via immunoSEQ multiplex PCR; TCRdb's table is partial and in-frame only. This table holds fewer than 400,000 clones, under 90% found once. The specimen sequenced was PBMCs or T cells enriched from blood (not recorded which). These receptors originate from a man aged 55 to 70 who had recovered from COVID-19.

The chain is built from TRBV28 and TRBJ1-4, with 9 bases lining up with TRBD1. Germline V gives CDR1 MDHEN, CDR2 SYDVKM. J lost 7 bases, V lost 11 bases, and 5 bases had no gene match. CDR3 size: 12 residues. The CDR3 here is CALGTGPEKLFF. For the CDR3, the DNA is TGTGCCTTAGGGACAGGGCCTGAAAAACTGTTTTTT.

The rearrangement links TRBV7-2 to TRBJ1-6; D gene ambiguous. CDR1 SGHTA and CDR2 FQGNSA come from the germline V gene. V shed 1 base and J shed 10 bases, with 8 bases lying between them. The CDR3 sequence is 13 residues long. The CDR3 region is CASSLGGKSPLHF. CDR3 nucleotide sequence: TGTGCCAGCAGCTTAGGCGGCAAATCACCCCTCCACTTT. The variable domain in full, completed from reference TRBV7-2 and TRBJ1-6, reads GAGVSQSPSNKVTEKGKDVELRCDPISGHTALYWYRQSLGQGLEFLIYFQGNSAPDKSGLPSDRFSAERTGGSVSTLTIQRTQQEDSAVYLCASSLGGKSPLHFGNGTRLTVT.

The chain employs TRBV7-2 and TRBJ2-5; TRBD2 aligns across 12 bases. Germline trimming cut 4 bases from V and 7 bases from J; bases unmatched to any gene: 7. The CDR3 sequence is 15 residues long. From germline, CDR1 is SGHTA and CDR2 FQGNSA. The CDR3 spells CASSSRLAGERTQYF. In nucleotides, the CDR3 is TGTGCCAGCAGCTCAAGACTAGCGGGAGAACGGACCCAGTACTTC.

The chain has TRBV28 and TRBJ2-1; 9 bases fit TRBD2. J lost 5 bases, V lost 6 bases, and 5 bases had no gene match. The CDR3 is 14 amino acids. Germline V CDR1 and CDR2: MDHEN, SYDVKM. The CDR3 region has the DNA TGTGCCAGCAGCCTAGCGGGGCTCAACAATGAGCAGTTCTTC. Amino acids: CASSLAGLNNEQFF.

This chain uses TRBV20-1 with TRBJ1-5, with D possibly TRBD1 on 6 matching bases. The CDR3 loop spans 15 amino acids. CDR1 and CDR2 (germline): DFQATT, SNEGSKA (reference sequence). V was clipped by 3 bases and J by 6 bases, with 18 bases between them. The CDR3 region has the DNA TGCAGTGCTAGTTACCCACAGGGACGAGGTCAGCCCCAGCATTTT. This translates into CSASYPQGRGQPQHF.

The V and J genes are TRBV3-1 (or the pseudogene TRBV3-2) and TRBJ1-2, with 7 positions matching TRBD1. The CDR3 totals 16 residues. Germline V gives CDR1 LGHDT, CDR2 YNNKEL (reference sequence). Germline trimming cut 0 bases from V and 7 bases from J; bases unmatched to any gene: 11. The CDR3: CASSQDDRDRSFGYTF. DNA for the CDR3: TGTGCCAGCAGCCAAGACGACCGGGACAGAAGCTTTGGCTACACCTTC.

The chain combines TRBV10-3 with TRBJ1-5, with 10 bases that match TRBD1. Per germline, CDR1 ENHRY and CDR2 SYGVKD. Trimming cost V 6 bases and J 7 bases; bases outside gene matches: 3. The CDR3 is 13 amino acids. Here the CDR3 reads CAIRGDRGQPQHF. The DNA of the CDR3 is TGTGCCATCAGAGGGGACAGGGGACAGCCCCAGCATTTT.

The rearrangement joins TRBV28 to TRBJ2-6; D might be TRBD1 (5 bases). The ends were cut back, 5 bases at V and 0 bases at J, with 11 bases in the middle. This CDR3 is built from 16 residues. Germline lookup yields CDR1 MDHEN and CDR2 SYDVKM. The CDR3 nucleotides are TGTGCCAGCAGTCTGACAGAGGTCTCTGGGGCCAACGTCCTGACTTTC. This codes for CASSLTEVSGANVLTF.

J is TRBJ1-5 and V is TRBV28; D remains unclear. Deletions cut 6 bases from V and 0 bases from J, with 9 bases between. Germline values: CDR1 MDHEN, CDR2 SYDVKM. The CDR3 runs 14 residues. The DNA of the CDR3 is TGTGCCAGCAGATCAGGATTTAGCAATCAGCCCCAGCATTTT. Encoded protein: CASRSGFSNQPQHF.

The rearrangement links TRBV30 to TRBJ1-1; a weak D match, TRBD1 (5 bases). The CDR3 is 16 residues long. Looked up from germline, CDR1 is GTSNPN and CDR2 is SVGIG (reference sequence). Trimming removed 0 bases from V and 1 base from J, with 15 bases in between. Written as DNA, the CDR3 is TGTGCCTGGAGTGTACAATGGGGCAGAAGGAACACTGAAGCTTTCTTT. Protein product: CAWSVQWGRRNTEAFF.

V is TRBV10-3 and J is TRBJ1-2; a possible D gene is TRBD1 (6 bases). CDR3 length: 16 amino acids. Germline CDR1 is ENHRY and CDR2 is SYGVKD. Trimming cost V 4 bases and J 0 bases, with 15 bases left between them. CDR3 sequence reads: CAISVFRTDSNYGYTF. Here the CDR3 DNA reads TGTGCCATCAGTGTTTTCCGGACAGACTCTAACTATGGCTACACCTTC.

The sample holds many counts of this clone. Other DNA sequences in this specimen translate into the identical CDR3. The chain is built from TRBV5-4 and TRBJ2-7; 11 bases are a match to TRBD2. This CDR3 is 15 amino acids long. Germline assignment: CDR1 SGHNT and CDR2 YYREEE (reference sequence). V trimming: 3 bases; J trimming: 4 bases; junction bases outside the gene matches: 6. CDR3 sequence: CASSSPGLAAYEQYF. CDR3 nucleotides: TGTGCCAGCAGCTCCCCGGGACTAGCGGCTTACGAGCAGTACTTC.

The chain uses TRBV7-2 and TRBJ2-1, with 7 bases aligning to TRBD2. In germline, CDR1 is SGHTA, CDR2 FQGNSA. V was clipped by 8 bases and J by 4 bases; unmatched bases: 14. This CDR3 spans 16 amino acids. CDR3 sequence: CASESVRGGTYNEQFF. The CDR3 coding sequence is TGTGCCAGCGAGTCTGTACGCGGGGGAACTTACAATGAGCAGTTCTTC.

V and J are TRBV19 and TRBJ2-7, with 10 bases matching TRBD1. This CDR3 spans 15 amino acids. Germline V CDR1 and CDR2: LNHDA, SQIVND (reference sequence). With 6 bases clipped from V and 6 bases from J, the junction kept 11 bases outside the gene matches. CDR3 protein: CASRPTGGPTIEQYF. The CDR3 coding sequence is TGTGCCAGTAGGCCGACAGGGGGCCCCACCATCGAGCAGTACTTC.

The chain has TRBV11-2 and TRBJ1-2; D gene ambiguous. The CDR3 has 15 residues. Germline CDR1 is SGHAT and CDR2 is FQNNGV. V lost 5 bases, J lost 0 bases, and 13 bases lay in between. This CDR3 is CASSPGWETNYGYTF. The CDR3 DNA follows: TGTGCCAGCAGCCCCGGCTGGGAGACTAACTATGGCTACACCTTC.

This clone was detected a few times. This chain joins TRBV5-1 and TRBJ1-2; 12 positions agree with TRBD1. CDR1 is SGHRS, CDR2 YFSETQ, per germline. The CDR3 is 17 residues long. The junction had 10 bases not matched to a gene; V was cut back by 4 bases and J by 3 bases. Written as DNA, the CDR3 is TGCGCCAGCAGCGTCGGGACAGGGGGCCTGGTTGACTATGGCTACACCTTC. Translation: CASSVGTGGLVDYGYTF.

This chain uses TRBV5-4 with TRBJ2-2, with a weak D call TRBD1 (6 bases). V lost 2 bases and J lost 7, with 12 bases in between. Germline V gene data show CDR1 as SGHNT and CDR2 as YYREEE (reference sequence). The CDR3 loop spans 14 amino acids. CDR3 nucleotide sequence: TGTGCCAGCAGCTTTACAGGGTTGAGCGGGGAGCTGTTTTTT. Its protein product is CASSFTGLSGELFF.

The V gene is TRBV3-1 (or the pseudogene TRBV3-2), the J gene TRBJ1-1, with D uncertain. Germline loops: CDR1 LGHDT, CDR2 YNNKEL (reference sequence). Trimming stripped 1 base from V and 7 bases from J, with 10 bases between. This CDR3 comprises 13 residues. For the CDR3, the DNA is TGTGCCAGCAGCCAAGCGGGGTTGGGTGAAGCTTTCTTT. This codes for CASSQAGLGEAFF.

This clone was recorded only once. Other DNA sequences within the sample encode an identical CDR3. The gene calls are TRBV18 and TRBJ1-4; D perhaps matches TRBD1 (5 bases). With 6 bases removed from V and 5 bases from J, the gap between germline ends came to 16 bases. Per the germline V gene, CDR1 is KGHSH and CDR2 is LQKENI. The CDR3 extends over 15 amino acids. The CDR3 nucleotides are TGTGCCAGCTCCCCGCAGGGAGCGGGGAATGAAAAACTGTTTTTT. Amino acids: CASSPQGAGNEKLFF.

V usage is TRBV7-9 and J usage is TRBJ2-1; the match to TRBD2 covers 10 bases. Germline trimming cut 5 bases from V and 4 bases from J; bases unmatched to any gene: 11. CDR3 length: 17 amino acids. In germline, CDR1 is SEHNR, CDR2 FQNEAQ (reference sequence). CDR3 in amino acids: CASSVILAGDFYNEQFF. CDR3 bases: TGTGCCAGCAGCGTCATCCTAGCGGGAGATTTTTACAATGAGCAGTTCTTC.

CDR3 protein: CASSRTGVNYEQYF. The CDR3 DNA follows: TGTGCCAGCAGTCGGACAGGGGTGAACTACGAGCAGTACTTC. The chain combines TRBV6-5 with TRBJ2-7; TRBD1 agrees at 9 bases. The CDR3 extends over 14 amino acids. Germline loops: CDR1 MNHEY, CDR2 SVGAGI. V shed 5 bases, J shed 3 bases, and the junction held 5 bases outside the gene matches.

The J gene is TRBJ2-5, the V gene TRBV6-5, with TRBD1 matching 8 bases. The CDR3 sequence is 12 residues long. V was clipped by 6 bases and J by 4 bases; unmatched bases: 1. Per the germline V gene, CDR1 is MNHEY and CDR2 is SVGAGI. The CDR3 protein is CASRTGGETQYF. The CDR3 nucleotides read TGTGCCAGCAGAACAGGGGGAGAGACCCAGTACTTC.

This rearrangement joins TRBV27 to TRBJ1-6; 7 nucleotides align to TRBD1. Germline V lookup: CDR1 MNHEY, CDR2 SMNVEV (reference sequence). The trim removed 5 bases at V and 7 bases at J, leaving 11 bases unmatched. The CDR3 runs to 16 residues. DNA for the CDR3: TGTGCCAGCAGTAAAACAGGGGTATTCGGCAATTCACCCCTCCACTTT. It translates to CASSKTGVFGNSPLHF.

This clone was counted once. Its ends do not fully match the called genes, so a read error is possible. The J gene is TRBJ2-1, the V gene TRBV5-4; tentatively, D is TRBD2 (5 bases). Germline lookup yields CDR1 SGHNT and CDR2 YYREEE (reference sequence). CDR3 length: 15 residues. The CDR3 loop reads CASSDGLDAYNGQFF. The CDR3 DNA reads TGTGCCAGCAGTGATGGACTGGACGCCTACAATGGGCAGTTCTTC.

The gene calls are TRBV12-3 or TRBV12-4 and TRBJ2-7; unclear D gene. This CDR3 contains 13 residues. Trimming removed 6 bases from V and 0 bases from J, with 9 bases in between. The CDR3 nucleotides read TGTGCCAGCAGGCCTAGTTTCTCCTACGAGCAGTACTTC. Translation gives CASRPSFSYEQYF.

The rearrangement joins TRBV5-1 to TRBJ1-5; possibly TRBD1 for D (5 bases). Per germline, CDR1 SGHRS and CDR2 YFSETQ. Trimming took 5 bases from V and 4 from J, leaving 19 bases between them. The CDR3 loop spans 16 amino acids. Written as DNA, the CDR3 is TGCGCCAGCAGACTGACGATCGGGACTGAGAATCAGCCCCAGCATTTT. Amino acid sequence: CASRLTIGTENQPQHF. Variable domain in full (rest from reference TRBV5-1 and TRBJ1-5): KAGVTQTPRYLIKTRGQQVTLSCSPISGHRSVSWYQQTPGQGLQFLFEYFSETQRNKGNFPGRFSGRQFSNSRSEMNVSTLELGDSALYLCASRLTIGTENQPQHFGDGTRLSIL.

This chain uses TRBV27 with TRBJ2-7; D remains unclear. V was trimmed by 2 bases and J by 2 bases, leaving 7 bases between them. The CDR3 runs to 13 residues. Germline values: CDR1 MNHEY, CDR2 SMNVEV (reference sequence). CDR3 coding DNA: TGTGCCAGCAGTTTAGGTCGGGCCTACGAGCAGTACTTC. It yields the protein CASSLGRAYEQYF.